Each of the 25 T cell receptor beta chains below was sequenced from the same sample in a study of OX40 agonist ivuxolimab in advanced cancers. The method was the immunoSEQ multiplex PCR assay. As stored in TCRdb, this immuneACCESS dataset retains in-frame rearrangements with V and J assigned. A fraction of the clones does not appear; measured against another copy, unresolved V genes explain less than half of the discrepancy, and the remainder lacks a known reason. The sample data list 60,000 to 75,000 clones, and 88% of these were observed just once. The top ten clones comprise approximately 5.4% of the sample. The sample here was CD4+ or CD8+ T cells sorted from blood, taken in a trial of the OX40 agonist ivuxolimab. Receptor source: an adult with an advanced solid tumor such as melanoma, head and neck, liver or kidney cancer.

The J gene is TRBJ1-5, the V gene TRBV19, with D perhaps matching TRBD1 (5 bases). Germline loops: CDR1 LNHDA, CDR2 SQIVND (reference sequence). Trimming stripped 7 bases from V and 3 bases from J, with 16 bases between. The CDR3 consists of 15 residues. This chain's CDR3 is CASILGRTYNQPQHF. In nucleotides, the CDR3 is TGTGCCAGTATATTGGGACGGACCTACAATCAGCCCCAGCATTTT.

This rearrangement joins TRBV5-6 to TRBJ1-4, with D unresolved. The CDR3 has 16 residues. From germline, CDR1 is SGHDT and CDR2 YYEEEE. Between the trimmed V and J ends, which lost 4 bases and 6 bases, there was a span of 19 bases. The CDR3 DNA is TGTGCCAGCAGCCGATGGTTATGGAGTGGAGATGAAAAACTGTTTTTT. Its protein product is CASSRWLWSGDEKLFF.

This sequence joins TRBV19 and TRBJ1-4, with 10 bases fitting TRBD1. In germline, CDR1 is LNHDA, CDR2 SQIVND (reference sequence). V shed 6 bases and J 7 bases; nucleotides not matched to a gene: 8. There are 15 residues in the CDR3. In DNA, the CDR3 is TGTGCCAGTAGCCCTGCCGGGACAGGGGTTGAAAAACTGTTTTTT. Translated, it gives CASSPAGTGVEKLFF.

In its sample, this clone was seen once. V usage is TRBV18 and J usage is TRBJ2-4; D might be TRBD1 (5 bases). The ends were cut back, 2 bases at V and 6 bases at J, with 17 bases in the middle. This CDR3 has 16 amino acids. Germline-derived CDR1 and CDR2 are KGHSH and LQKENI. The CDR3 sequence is CASSPGFQGQGNIQYF. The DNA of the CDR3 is TGTGCCAGCTCACCAGGATTCCAGGGTCAGGGAAACATTCAGTACTTC.

The chain's CDR3 is CASSIDGGVLSNQPQHF. CDR3 nucleotides: TGTGCCAGTAGTATAGACGGGGGGGTTTTGAGCAATCAGCCCCAGCATTTT. J is TRBJ1-5 and V is TRBV19, with D possibly TRBD1 on 5 matching bases. The germline CDR1 and CDR2 sequences are LNHDA and SQIVND (reference sequence). Trimming shortened V by 0 bases and J by 1 base, and 13 bases separated the two germline ends. This CDR3 spans 17 amino acids.

In nucleotides, the CDR3 is TGTGCCAGCAGTTTACTTGGGAGGGCCGGTTGGGATGAGCAGTTCTTC. Encoded protein: CASSLLGRAGWDEQFF. The rearrangement joins TRBV27 to TRBJ2-1; TRBD2 matches at 7 bases. V was clipped by 2 bases and J by 8 bases; unmatched bases: 12. The length of the CDR3 is 16 residues. Germline lookup yields CDR1 MNHEY and CDR2 SMNVEV (reference sequence).

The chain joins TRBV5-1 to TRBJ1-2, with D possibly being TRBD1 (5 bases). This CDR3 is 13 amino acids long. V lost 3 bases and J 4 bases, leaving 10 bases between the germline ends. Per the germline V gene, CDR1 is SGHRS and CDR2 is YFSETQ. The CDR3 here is CASSSDNLYGYTF. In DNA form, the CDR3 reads TGCGCCAGCAGCTCGGACAACCTCTATGGCTACACCTTC.

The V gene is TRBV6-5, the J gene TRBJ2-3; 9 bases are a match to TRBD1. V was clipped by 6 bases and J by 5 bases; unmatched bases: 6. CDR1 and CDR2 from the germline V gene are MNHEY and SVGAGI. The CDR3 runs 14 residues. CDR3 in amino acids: CASRGQGARDTQYF. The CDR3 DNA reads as TGTGCCAGCAGGGGACAGGGTGCGAGAGATACGCAGTATTTT.

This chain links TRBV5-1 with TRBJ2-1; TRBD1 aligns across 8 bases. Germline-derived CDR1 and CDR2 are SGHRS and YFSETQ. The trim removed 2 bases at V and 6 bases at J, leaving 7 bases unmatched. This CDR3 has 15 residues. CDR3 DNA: TGCGCCAGCAGCTTCGAAGGGGACAGGCTCAATGAGCAGTTCTTC. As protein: CASSFEGDRLNEQFF.

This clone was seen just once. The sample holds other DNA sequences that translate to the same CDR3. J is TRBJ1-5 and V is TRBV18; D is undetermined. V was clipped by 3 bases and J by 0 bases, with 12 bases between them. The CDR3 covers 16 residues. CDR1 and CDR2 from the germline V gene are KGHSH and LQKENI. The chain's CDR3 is CASSPAHLISNQPQHF. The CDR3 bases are TGTGCCAGCTCACCTGCACACCTTATTAGCAATCAGCCCCAGCATTTT.

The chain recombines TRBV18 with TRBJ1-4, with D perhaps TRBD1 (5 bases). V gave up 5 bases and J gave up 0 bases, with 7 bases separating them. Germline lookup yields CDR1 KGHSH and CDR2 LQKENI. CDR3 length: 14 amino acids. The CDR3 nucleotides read TGTGCCAGCTCATTACAGGCAACTAATGAAAAACTGTTTTTT. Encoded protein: CASSLQATNEKLFF.

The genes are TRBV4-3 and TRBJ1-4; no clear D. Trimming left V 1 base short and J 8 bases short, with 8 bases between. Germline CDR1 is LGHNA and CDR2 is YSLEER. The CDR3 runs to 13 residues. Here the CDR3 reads CASSQGRREKLFF. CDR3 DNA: TGCGCCAGCAGCCAAGGTCGCAGGGAAAAACTGTTTTTT.

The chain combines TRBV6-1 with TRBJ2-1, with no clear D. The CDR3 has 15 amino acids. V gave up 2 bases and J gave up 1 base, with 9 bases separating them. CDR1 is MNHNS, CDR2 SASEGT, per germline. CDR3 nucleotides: TGTGCCAGCAGTGAATTGACCGGGTCCTACAATGAGCAGTTCTTC. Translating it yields CASSELTGSYNEQFF.

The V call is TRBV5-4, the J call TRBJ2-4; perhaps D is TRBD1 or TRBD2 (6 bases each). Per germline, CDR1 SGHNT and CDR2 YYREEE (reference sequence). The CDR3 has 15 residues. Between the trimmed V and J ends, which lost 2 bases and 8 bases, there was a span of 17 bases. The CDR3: CASSFEQGGKDIQYF. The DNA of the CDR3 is TGTGCCAGCAGCTTCGAACAGGGCGGGAAGGACATTCAGTACTTC.

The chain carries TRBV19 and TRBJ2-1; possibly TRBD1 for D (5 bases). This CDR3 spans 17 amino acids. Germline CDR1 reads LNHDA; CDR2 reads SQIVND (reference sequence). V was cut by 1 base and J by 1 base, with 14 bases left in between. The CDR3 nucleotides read TGTGCCAGTAGTATAGGAACGACAGTTAGTTCCTACAATGAGCAGTTCTTC. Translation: CASSIGTTVSSYNEQFF.

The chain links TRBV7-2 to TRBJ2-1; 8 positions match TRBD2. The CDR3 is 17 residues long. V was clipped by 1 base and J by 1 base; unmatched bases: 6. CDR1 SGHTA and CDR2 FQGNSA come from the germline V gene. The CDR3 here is CASSLEPAGVSYNEQFF. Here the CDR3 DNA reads TGTGCCAGCAGCTTAGAACCAGCGGGAGTTTCCTACAATGAGCAGTTCTTC.

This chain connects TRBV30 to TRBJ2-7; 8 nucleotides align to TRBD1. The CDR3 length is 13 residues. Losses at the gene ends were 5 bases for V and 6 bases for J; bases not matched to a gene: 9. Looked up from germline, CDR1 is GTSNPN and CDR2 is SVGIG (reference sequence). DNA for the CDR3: TGTGCCTGGGACCGGACAGGGACTGGCGAGCAGTACTTC. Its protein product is CAWDRTGTGEQYF.

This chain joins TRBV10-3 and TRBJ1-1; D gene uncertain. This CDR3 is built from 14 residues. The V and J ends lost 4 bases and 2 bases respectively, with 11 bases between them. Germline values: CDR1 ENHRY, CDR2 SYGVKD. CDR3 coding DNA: TGTGCCATCAGTGGAGATAGCAGTAACACTGAAGCTTTCTTT. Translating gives CAISGDSSNTEAFF.

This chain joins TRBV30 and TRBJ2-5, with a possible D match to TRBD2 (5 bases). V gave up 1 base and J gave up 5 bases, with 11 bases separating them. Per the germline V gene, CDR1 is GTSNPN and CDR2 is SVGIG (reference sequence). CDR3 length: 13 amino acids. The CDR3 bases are TGTGCCTGGAGTGGGACTCTTCGGGAGACCCAGTACTTC. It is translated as CAWSGTLRETQYF.

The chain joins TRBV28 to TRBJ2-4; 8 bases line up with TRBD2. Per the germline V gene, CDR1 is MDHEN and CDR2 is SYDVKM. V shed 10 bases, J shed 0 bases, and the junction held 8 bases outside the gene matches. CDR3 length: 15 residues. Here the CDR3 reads CAIGGGASAKNIQYF. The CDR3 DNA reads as TGTGCCATCGGGGGGGGAGCGTCAGCCAAAAACATTCAGTACTTC. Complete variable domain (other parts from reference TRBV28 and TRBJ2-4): DVKVTQSSRYLVKRTGEKVFLECVQDMDHENMFWYRQDPGLGLRLIYFSYDVKMKEKGDIPEGYSVSREKKERFSLILESASTNQTSMYLCAIGGGASAKNIQYFGAGTRLSVL.

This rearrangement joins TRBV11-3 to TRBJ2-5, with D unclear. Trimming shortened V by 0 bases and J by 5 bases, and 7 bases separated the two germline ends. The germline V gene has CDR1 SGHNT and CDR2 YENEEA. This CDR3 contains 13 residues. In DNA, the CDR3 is TGTGCCAGCAGCTTAGATGGGGTTGAGACCCAGTACTTC. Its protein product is CASSLDGVETQYF.

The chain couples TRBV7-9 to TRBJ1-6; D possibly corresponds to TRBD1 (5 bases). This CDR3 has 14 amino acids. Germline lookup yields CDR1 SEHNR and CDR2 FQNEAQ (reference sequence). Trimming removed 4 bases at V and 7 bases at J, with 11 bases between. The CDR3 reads CASSSPGENSPLHF. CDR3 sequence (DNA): TGTGCCAGCAGCTCTCCGGGGGAAAATTCACCCCTCCACTTT.

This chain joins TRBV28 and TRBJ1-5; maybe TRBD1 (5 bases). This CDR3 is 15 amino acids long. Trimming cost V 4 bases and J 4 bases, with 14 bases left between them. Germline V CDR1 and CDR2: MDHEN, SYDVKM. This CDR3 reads CASSSDGTSNQPQHF. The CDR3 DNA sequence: TGTGCCAGCAGTTCGGATGGGACGTCAAATCAGCCCCAGCATTTT. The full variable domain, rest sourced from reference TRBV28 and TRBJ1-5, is DVKVTQSSRYLVKRTGEKVFLECVQDMDHENMFWYRQDPGLGLRLIYFSYDVKMKEKGDIPEGYSVSREKKERFSLILESASTNQTSMYLCASSSDGTSNQPQHFGDGTRLSIL.

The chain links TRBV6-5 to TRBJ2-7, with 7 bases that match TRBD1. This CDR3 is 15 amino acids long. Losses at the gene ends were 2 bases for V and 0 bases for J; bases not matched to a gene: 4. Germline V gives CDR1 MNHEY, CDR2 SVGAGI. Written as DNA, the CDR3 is TGTGCCAGCAGTTACGGTACAGGGGCCTCCTACGAGCAGTACTTC. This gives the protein CASSYGTGASYEQYF.

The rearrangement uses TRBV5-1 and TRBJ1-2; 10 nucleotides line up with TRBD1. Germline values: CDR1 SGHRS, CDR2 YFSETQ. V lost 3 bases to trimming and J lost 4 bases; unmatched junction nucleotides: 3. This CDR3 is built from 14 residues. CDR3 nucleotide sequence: TGCGCCAGCAGCTCGGACAGGGGGGTCTATGGCTACACCTTC. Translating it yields CASSSDRGVYGYTF.